The 19 T cell receptor beta chains listed next were all sequenced from one sample in a study of human T cells and chemical hapten exposure. TCRdb analysed the RACE reads with MiXCR anew, one entry per CDR3 protein. The data hold about 49,000 distinct CDR3 sequences, with about a tenth observed a single time. Time point reported: patch test 1, 2 weeks after DPC sensitization. Treatment given: therapeutic diphenylcyclopropenone sensitization with weekly scalp DPC. The material sequenced was whole blood, taken in connection with sensitization to the hapten diphenylcyclopropenone (DPC). The receptors come from a woman in her forties or fifties with alopecia areata. Some clones in this sample may be carry-over from other donors' samples.

The sample holds one count of this clonotype. This sequence joins TRBV3-1 and TRBJ2-6; weak D call: TRBD1 (5 bases). Trimming shortened V by 0 bases and J by 2 bases, and 5 bases separated the two germline ends. The CDR3 has 15 residues. Germline CDR1 is LGHDT and CDR2 is YNNKEL (reference sequence). The CDR3 loop is CASSQEGAGANVLTF. The CDR3 DNA reads TGTGCCAGCAGCCAAGAAGGGGCTGGGGCCAACGTCCTGACTTTC. The full variable domain, in which reference TRBV3-1 and TRBJ2-6 provide the parts outside the CDR3, is DTAVSQTPKYLVTQMGNDKSIKCEQNLGHDTMYWYKQDSKKFLKIMFSYNNKELIINETVPNRFSPKSPDKAHLNLHINSLELGDSAVYFCASSQEGAGANVLTFGAGSRLTVL.

This clonotype was observed at least ten times. The rearrangement joins TRBV27 to TRBJ2-3; D is possibly TRBD1 or TRBD2 (5 bases each). The V gene lost 6 bases and the J gene lost 1 base, with 8 bases spanning the gap. The CDR3 contains 13 residues. Germline V lookup: CDR1 MNHEY, CDR2 SMNVEV (reference sequence). The CDR3 region is CASSLGGTDTQYF. The CDR3 region has the DNA TGTGCCAGCAGCTTGGGGGGCACAGATACGCAGTATTTT.

The chain combines TRBV12-3 or TRBV12-4 with TRBJ1-2; 8 bases match TRBD1. This CDR3 is 13 amino acids long. V trimming: 4 bases; J trimming: 6 bases; junction bases outside the gene matches: 4. Written as DNA, the CDR3 is TGTGCCAGCAGTTCTCAGGGGGCACATGGCTACACCTTC. Its translation: CASSSQGAHGYTF.

This clonotype has a count of ten or more. This chain joins TRBV7-9 and TRBJ1-1; 9 nucleotides line up with TRBD1. V gave up 4 bases and J gave up 6 bases; unmatched junction bases: 12. Germline V gives CDR1 SEHNR, CDR2 FQNEAQ (reference sequence). The CDR3 is 16 amino acids. In DNA, the CDR3 is TGTGCCAGCAGCTCAGGACAGGGGCTGACGGGCCCTGAAGCTTTCTTT. This gives the protein CASSSGQGLTGPEAFF.

This clonotype has at least ten counts. V and J are TRBV20-1 and TRBJ1-1; a weak D match, TRBD1 (5 bases). Germline V gene sequence: CDR1 DFQATT, CDR2 SNEGSKA (reference sequence). V was shortened by 3 bases and J by 0 bases, with 17 bases between the two germline ends. The CDR3 is made up of 16 amino acids. CDR3 sequence reads: CSASPGTATLNTEAFF. In nucleotides, the CDR3 is TGCAGTGCTAGTCCCGGGACCGCGACTTTGAACACTGAAGCTTTCTTT.

This clonotype was seen a handful of times. The rearrangement uses TRBV18 and TRBJ2-3; tentative D call: TRBD2 (5 bases). Germline V gives CDR1 KGHSH, CDR2 LQKENI. The CDR3 runs 14 residues. V shed 1 base and J shed 2 bases, with 7 bases lying between them. The CDR3 sequence: CASSPQGLTDTQYF. Written as DNA, the CDR3 is TGTGCCAGCTCACCACAAGGACTCACAGATACGCAGTATTTT.

This clonotype was recorded at least ten times. The genes are TRBV7-8 and TRBJ2-1; D not resolved. Looked up from germline, CDR1 is SGHVS and CDR2 is FQNEAQ. V lost 2 bases to trimming and J lost 8 bases, with 7 bases between them. This CDR3 has 12 residues. In DNA, the CDR3 is TGTGCCAGCAGCTTAAACCGCGATGAGCAGTTCTTC. Residues: CASSLNRDEQFF.

This clonotype was seen a few times. The gene calls are TRBV29-1 and TRBJ1-4; D gene unclear. This CDR3 spans 16 amino acids. Germline V CDR1 and CDR2: SQVTM, ANQGSEA. V was clipped by 0 bases and J by 2 bases, with 13 bases between them. The CDR3 loop reads CSVEDSSGPTNEKLFF. The CDR3 DNA reads as TGCAGCGTTGAAGATTCGAGCGGACCGACTAATGAAAAACTGTTTTTT. Combining the CDR3 with reference TRBV29-1 and TRBJ1-4 gives the whole variable domain SAVISQKPSRDICQRGTSLTIQCQVDSQVTMMFWYRQQPGQSLTLIATANQGSEATYESGFVIDKFPISRPNLTFSTLTVSNMSPEDSSIYLCSVEDSSGPTNEKLFFGSGTQLSVL.

There are many counts of this clonotype. The gene calls are TRBV20-1 and TRBJ2-5; D ambiguous. With 0 bases removed from V and 2 bases from J, the gap between germline ends came to 10 bases. The CDR3 spans 14 residues. Germline CDR1 and CDR2: DFQATT and SNEGSKA (reference sequence). The CDR3 spells CSAREIVGQETQYF. CDR3 coding DNA: TGCAGTGCTAGAGAAATCGTTGGGCAAGAGACCCAGTACTTC.

This clonotype was counted only a few times. Here the CDR3 DNA reads TGTGCCAGCAGTTTAAAACCCATAATTCGACCGATGAACACTGAAGCTTTCTTT. It translates to CASSLKPIIRPMNTEAFF. The rearrangement uses TRBV27 and TRBJ1-1; D remains ambiguous. The V end lost 2 bases, the J end lost 0 bases, and 19 bases lay between the germline ends. The CDR3 is made up of 18 amino acids. CDR1 and CDR2 (germline): MNHEY, SMNVEV (reference sequence).

This clonotype was detected ten times or more. The chain employs TRBV18 and TRBJ2-3; D call uncertain. The CDR3 has 14 residues. The V and J ends lost 10 bases and 1 base respectively, with 15 bases between them. Germline assignment: CDR1 KGHSH and CDR2 LQKENI. In nucleotides, the CDR3 is TGTGCCACTCCGCCTACCGCTGGCACAGATACGCAGTATTTT. It translates to CATPPTAGTDTQYF. Together with reference TRBV18 and TRBJ2-3, the CDR3 gives the full variable domain: NAGVMQNPRHLVRRRGQEARLRCSPMKGHSHVYWYRQLPEEGLKFMVYLQKENIIDESGMPKERFSAEFPKEGPSILRIQQVVRGDSAAYFCATPPTAGTDTQYFGPGTRLTVL.

This clonotype has ten or more counts. The J gene is TRBJ2-5, the V gene TRBV28; possibly TRBD2 for D (6 bases). CDR1 MDHEN and CDR2 SYDVKM come from the germline V gene. The V gene lost 6 bases and the J gene lost 3 bases, with 11 bases spanning the gap. This CDR3 has 13 residues. This chain's CDR3 is CASRRDSEETQYF. CDR3 in DNA: TGTGCCAGCAGGCGGGACTCAGAAGAGACCCAGTACTTC. Complete variable domain (other parts from reference TRBV28 and TRBJ2-5): DVKVTQSSRYLVKRTGEKVFLECVQDMDHENMFWYRQDPGLGLRLIYFSYDVKMKEKGDIPEGYSVSREKKERFSLILESASTNQTSMYLCASRRDSEETQYFGPGTRLLVL.

This clonotype was recorded many times. The chain recombines TRBV3-1 with TRBJ2-3; D is unresolved. Germline values: CDR1 LGHDT, CDR2 YNNKEL (reference sequence). This CDR3 has 14 residues. With 4 bases removed from V and 2 bases from J, the gap between germline ends came to 10 bases. CDR3 residues: CASSPLSSTDTQYF. In nucleotides, the CDR3 is TGTGCCAGCAGCCCCCTGAGCTCCACAGATACGCAGTATTTT.

This clonotype showed up many times. V and J are TRBV6-6 and TRBJ2-3; 9 positions match TRBD1. This CDR3 has 16 residues. The trim removed 0 bases at V and 1 base at J, leaving 2 bases unmatched. Germline values: CDR1 MNHNY, CDR2 SVGAGI (reference sequence). CDR3 sequence: CASSYSRDRGTDTQYF. The CDR3 DNA is TGTGCCAGCAGTTACTCCCGGGACAGGGGCACAGATACGCAGTATTTT.

This clonotype was found many times. This chain uses TRBV18 with TRBJ1-1, with 7 bases fitting TRBD1. The CDR3 has 15 residues. After removal of 4 bases from V and 1 base from J, the junction contained 6 bases not matched to a gene. Germline lookup yields CDR1 KGHSH and CDR2 LQKENI. The CDR3 bases are TGTGCCAGCTCACGGACCGGGACAGCGAACACTGAAGCTTTCTTT. It is translated as CASSRTGTANTEAFF. The variable domain in full, completed from reference TRBV18 and TRBJ1-1, reads NAGVMQNPRHLVRRRGQEARLRCSPMKGHSHVYWYRQLPEEGLKFMVYLQKENIIDESGMPKERFSAEFPKEGPSILRIQQVVRGDSAAYFCASSRTGTANTEAFFGQGTRLTVV.

The J gene is TRBJ2-7, the V gene TRBV20-1; 11 bases are shared with TRBD1. V dropped 7 bases and J dropped 2; count of bases not matched to a gene: 4. Germline values: CDR1 DFQATT, CDR2 SNEGSKA (reference sequence). This CDR3 contains 13 residues. The CDR3 region is CSVQGQGAYEQYF. Written as DNA, the CDR3 is TGCAGTGTGCAGGGACAGGGGGCCTACGAGCAGTACTTC.

This clonotype was observed at least ten times. The chain joins TRBV12-3 or TRBV12-4 to TRBJ1-5; D remains unclear. The V end lost 5 bases, the J end lost 2 bases, and 10 bases lay between the germline ends. The CDR3 consists of 14 residues. The CDR3 loop reads CASSPPPGNQPQHF. DNA for the CDR3: TGTGCCAGCAGTCCCCCGCCCGGCAATCAGCCCCAGCATTTT.

This clonotype was detected many times. The chain carries TRBV6-2 or TRBV6-3 and TRBJ2-6, with TRBD1 matching over 7 bases. CDR1 and CDR2 (germline): MNHEY, SVGEGT. The CDR3 has 17 residues. Trimming took 6 bases from V and 2 from J; bases not matched to a gene: 10. The CDR3 here is CASSFQGVTAGANVLTF. CDR3 nucleotides: TGTGCCAGCAGCTTCCAGGGGGTAACAGCTGGGGCCAACGTCCTGACTTTC.

The chain combines TRBV25-1 with TRBJ2-3; TRBD2 matches 7 bases. CDR1 and CDR2 from the germline V gene are MGHDK and SYGVNS. Trimming took 8 bases from V and 3 from J; bases not matched to a gene: 11. This CDR3 contains 15 residues. CDR3: CASPTRTSRTDTQYF. CDR3 nucleotide sequence: TGTGCCAGCCCGACCCGGACTAGTAGGACAGATACGCAGTATTTT.